These T cell receptor beta chains were read from a single sample in a study of blood T cells in healthy people across ages. TCRdb re-called the 5' RACE reads with MiXCR, one entry per CDR3 protein. Of roughly 1,500,000 distinct CDR3 sequences in the sample, around two fifths were seen once. Sequencing input: blood. These receptors all stem from a woman aged 18-29 years in good health. Both conserved end residues are part of each CDR3. The D gene is left open where the match is weak. Some rows mark clone size as missing; the rest say once, few, many or name a class of expanded clone.

TRBJ2-7,TRBV5-1,.,TRBD2,TGCGCCAGCAGCTCGGGAGCGGGAGTGCGGTTCAATGAGCAGTACTTC,CASSSGAGVRFNEQYF
TRBJ2-1,TRBV6-1,.,TRBD2,TGTGCCAGCAGTGATGAGGGAGGGCTTAGGAATGAGCAGTTCTTC,CASSDEGGLRNEQFF
TRBJ2-1,TRBV18,few,TRBD2,TGTGCCAGCTCCCACGGCCGGGACTATTACAATGAGCAGTTCTTC,CASSHGRDYYNEQFF
TRBJ2-7,TRBV10-3,few,TRBD2,TGTGCCATCAGTGAGTCTAAGGGACTAGCGGGGACCTCCTACGAGCAGTACTTC,CAISESKGLAGTSYEQYF
TRBJ2-7,TRBV9,few,.,TGTGCCAGCAGCGTGGGTAGCGTCCAGTATCTTGTGATGAGGGGGGACGAGCAGTACTTC,CASSVGSVQYLVMRGDEQYF
TRBJ2-5,TRBV21-1,once,.,TGTGCCAGCAGCTTACCATCGGCTAGCGGGAGGAAGACCCAAGAGACCCAGTACTTC,CASSLPSASGRKTQETQYF
TRBJ2-1,TRBV6-6,few,TRBD2,TGTGCCAGCATTAAGACTAGCCAAAGTTACAATGAGCAGTTCTTC,CASIKTSQSYNEQFF
TRBJ2-1,TRBV15,.,.,TGTGCCACCAGCAGCGTCTTCGCTAGCGTCGATGAGCAGTTCTTC,CATSSVFASVDEQFF
TRBJ2-5,TRBV29-1,few,.,TGCAGCGTTTCCCGGGCAGGGCAGACACAAGAGACCCAGTACTTC,CSVSRAGQTQETQYF
TRBJ1-1,TRBV6-1,few,TRBD1,TGTGGAACGACAGGGGGGGGGGAAACTGAAGCTTTCTTT,CGTTGGGETEAFF
TRBJ2-1,TRBV24-1,.,TRBD2,TGTGCCACCAGCCGGACTAGCGGGGCCGACAATGAGCAGTTCTTC,CATSRTSGADNEQFF
TRBJ2-7,TRBV6-1,few,.,TGTGCCACGGAGGAGTACGAGCAGTACTTC,CATEEYEQYF
TRBJ2-4,TRBV20-1,.,TRBD2,TGCAGTGCTAGAGATCAGGTAGCGGGAGTAACAACGTACTTC,CSARDQVAGVTTYF
TRBJ2-5,TRBV20-1,.,TRBD2,TGCAGTGCTAGAACTAGCGGAGTTTTCCAAGAGACCCAGTACTTC,CSARTSGVFQETQYF
TRBJ2-7,TRBV5-1,many,TRBD1,TGTGCCAGCAGCGCGGGACAGGGGTACGAGCAGTACTTC,CASSAGQGYEQYF
TRBJ2-1,TRBV9,.,TRBD1,TGTGCCAGTGAGGGACAGGGTAACGAGCAGTTCTTC,CASEGQGNEQFF
TRBJ2-5,TRBV20-1,few,TRBD2,TGCAGTGCTAGAGATCTGGCTAGCGGGAAGAGTGTGGGAGAGACCCAGTACTTC,CSARDLASGKSVGETQYF
TRBJ2-7,TRBV3-1,.,TRBD1,TGTGCCAGCAGCCAAGAGGCAGGGGGCAACTACGAGCAGTACTTC,CASSQEAGGNYEQYF
TRBJ2-5,TRBV29-1,few,.,TGCAGCGTTAGACAGGACCAAGAGACCCAGTACTTC,CSVRQDQETQYF
TRBJ2-7,TRBV2,.,.,TGTGCCAGCAGGGGGGGTCTGACCTACGAGCAGTACTTC,CASRGGLTYEQYF
TRBJ1-5,TRBV9,.,.,TGTGCCAGCAGCGCCCAAGATAGCAATCAGCCCCAGCATTTT,CASSAQDSNQPQHF
TRBJ1-5,TRBV20-1,once,.,TGCAGTGCTAAGGACACGATTAGCAATCAGCCCCAGCATTTT,CSAKDTISNQPQHF